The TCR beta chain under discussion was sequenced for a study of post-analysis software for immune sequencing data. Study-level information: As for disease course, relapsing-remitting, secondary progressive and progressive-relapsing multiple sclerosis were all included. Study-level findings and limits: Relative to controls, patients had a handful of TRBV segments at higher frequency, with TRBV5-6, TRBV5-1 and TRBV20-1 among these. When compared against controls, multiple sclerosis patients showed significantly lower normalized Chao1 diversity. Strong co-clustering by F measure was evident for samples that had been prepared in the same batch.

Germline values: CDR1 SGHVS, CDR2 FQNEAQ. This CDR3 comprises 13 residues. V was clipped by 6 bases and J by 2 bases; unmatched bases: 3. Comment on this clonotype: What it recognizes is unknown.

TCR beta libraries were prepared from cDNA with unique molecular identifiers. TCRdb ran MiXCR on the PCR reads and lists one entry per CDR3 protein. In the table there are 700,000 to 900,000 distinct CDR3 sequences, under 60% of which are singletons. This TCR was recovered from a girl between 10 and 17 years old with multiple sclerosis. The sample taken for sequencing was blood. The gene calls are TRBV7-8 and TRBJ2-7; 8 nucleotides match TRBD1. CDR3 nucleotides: TGTGCCAGCAGATCGACAGGGGCCTACGAGCAGTACTTC. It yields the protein CASRSTGAYEQYF.